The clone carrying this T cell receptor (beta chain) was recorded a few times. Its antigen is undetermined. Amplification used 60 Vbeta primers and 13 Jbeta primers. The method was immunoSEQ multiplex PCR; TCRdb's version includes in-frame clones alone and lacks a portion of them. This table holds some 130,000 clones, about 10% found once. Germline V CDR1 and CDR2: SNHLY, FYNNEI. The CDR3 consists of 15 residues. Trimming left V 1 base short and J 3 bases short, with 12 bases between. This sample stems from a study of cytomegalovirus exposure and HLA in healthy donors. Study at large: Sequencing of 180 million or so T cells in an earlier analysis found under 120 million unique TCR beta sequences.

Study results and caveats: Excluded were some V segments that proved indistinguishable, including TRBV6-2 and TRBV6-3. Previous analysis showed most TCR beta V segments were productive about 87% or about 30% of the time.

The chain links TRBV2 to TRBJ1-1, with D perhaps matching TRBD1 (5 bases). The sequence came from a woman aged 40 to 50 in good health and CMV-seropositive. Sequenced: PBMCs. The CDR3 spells CASSEGYQGDTEAFF. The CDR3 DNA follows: TGTGCCAGCAGTGAAGGGTACCAGGGCGACACTGAAGCTTTCTTT. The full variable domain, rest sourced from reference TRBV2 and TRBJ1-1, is EPEVTQTPSHQVTQMGQEVILRCVPISNHLYFYWYRQILGQKVEFLVSFYNNEISEKSEIFDDQFSVERPDGSNFTLKIRSTKLEDSAMYFCASSEGYQGDTEAFFGQGTRLTVV.